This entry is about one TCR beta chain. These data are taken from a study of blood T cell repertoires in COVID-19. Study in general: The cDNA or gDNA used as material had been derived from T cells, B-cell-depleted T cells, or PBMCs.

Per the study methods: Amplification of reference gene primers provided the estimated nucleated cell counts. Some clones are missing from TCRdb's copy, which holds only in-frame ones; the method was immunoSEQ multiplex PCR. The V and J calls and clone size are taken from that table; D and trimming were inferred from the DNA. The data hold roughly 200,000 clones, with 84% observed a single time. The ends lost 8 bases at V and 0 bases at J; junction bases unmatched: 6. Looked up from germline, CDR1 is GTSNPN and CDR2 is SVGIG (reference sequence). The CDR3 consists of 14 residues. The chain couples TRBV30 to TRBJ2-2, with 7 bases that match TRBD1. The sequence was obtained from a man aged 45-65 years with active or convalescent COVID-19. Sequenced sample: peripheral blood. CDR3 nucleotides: TGTGCCGGGCAGGGGGTCCCGAACACCGGGGAGCTGTTTTTT. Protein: CAGQGVPNTGELFF.